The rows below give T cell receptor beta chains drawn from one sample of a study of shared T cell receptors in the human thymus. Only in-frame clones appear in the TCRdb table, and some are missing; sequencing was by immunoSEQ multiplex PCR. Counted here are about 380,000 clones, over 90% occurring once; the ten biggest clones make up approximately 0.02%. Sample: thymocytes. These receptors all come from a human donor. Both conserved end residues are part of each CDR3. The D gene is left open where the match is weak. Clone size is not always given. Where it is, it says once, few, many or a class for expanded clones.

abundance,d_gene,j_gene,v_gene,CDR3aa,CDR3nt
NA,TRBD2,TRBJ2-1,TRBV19,CASAPRREGLGEQFF,TGTGCCAGTGCCCCCAGGCGGGAGGGCCTGGGGGAGCAGTTCTTC
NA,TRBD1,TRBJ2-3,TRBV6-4,CASSKRQGKATDTQYF,TGTGCCAGCAGTAAGAGACAGGGTAAAGCGACAGATACGCAGTATTTT
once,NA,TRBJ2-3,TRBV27,CASSFHGRAPQYF,TGTGCCAGCAGTTTCCACGGCCGTGCGCCGCAGTATTTT
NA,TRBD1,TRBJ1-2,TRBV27,CASTLYGQGAKGYTF,TGTGCCAGCACCCTTTATGGGCAGGGGGCAAAAGGCTACACCTTC
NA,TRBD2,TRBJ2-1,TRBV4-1,CASSPETSGRSYNEQFF,TGCGCCAGCAGCCCAGAAACTAGCGGGAGATCCTACAATGAGCAGTTCTTC
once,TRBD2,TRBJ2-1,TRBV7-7,CASSLHTKTSGLNNEQFF,TGTGCCAGCAGCCTCCACACGAAGACTAGCGGCTTAAACAATGAGCAGTTCTTC
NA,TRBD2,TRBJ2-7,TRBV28,CASARRAGGPNEQYF,TGTGCCAGCGCGCGGCGAGCGGGAGGGCCCAACGAGCAGTACTTC
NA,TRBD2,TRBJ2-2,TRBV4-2,CASSQDSRLAGGKSTGELFF,TGTGCCAGCAGCCAAGATTCTCGACTAGCGGGAGGGAAATCCACCGGGGAGCTGTTTTTT
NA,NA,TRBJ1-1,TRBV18,CASSLQGDGMNTEAFF,TGTGCCAGCTCGCTTCAGGGAGACGGCATGAACACTGAAGCTTTCTTT
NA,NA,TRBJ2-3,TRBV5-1,CASRPVSTDTQYF,TGCGCCAGCAGACCAGTTAGCACAGATACGCAGTATTTT
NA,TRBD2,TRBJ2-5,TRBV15,CATSPRTSGMGQETQYF,TGTGCCACCAGCCCTCGGACTAGCGGGATGGGACAAGAGACCCAGTACTTC